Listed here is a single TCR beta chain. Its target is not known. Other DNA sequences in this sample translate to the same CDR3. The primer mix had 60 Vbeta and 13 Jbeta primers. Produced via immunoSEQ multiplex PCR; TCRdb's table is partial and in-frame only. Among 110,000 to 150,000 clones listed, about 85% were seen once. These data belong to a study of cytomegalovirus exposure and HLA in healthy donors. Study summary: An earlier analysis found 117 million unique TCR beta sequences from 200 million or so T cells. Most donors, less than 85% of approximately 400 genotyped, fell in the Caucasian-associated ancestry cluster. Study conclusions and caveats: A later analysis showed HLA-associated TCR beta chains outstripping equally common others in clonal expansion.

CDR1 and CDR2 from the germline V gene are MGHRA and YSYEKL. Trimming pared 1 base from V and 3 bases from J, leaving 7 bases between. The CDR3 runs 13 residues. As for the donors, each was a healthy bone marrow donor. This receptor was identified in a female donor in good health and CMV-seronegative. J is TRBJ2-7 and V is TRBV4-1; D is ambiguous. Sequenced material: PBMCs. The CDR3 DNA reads TGCGCCAGCAGCCAAGGGTCAGGCTACGAGCAGTACTTC. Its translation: CASSQGSGYEQYF.